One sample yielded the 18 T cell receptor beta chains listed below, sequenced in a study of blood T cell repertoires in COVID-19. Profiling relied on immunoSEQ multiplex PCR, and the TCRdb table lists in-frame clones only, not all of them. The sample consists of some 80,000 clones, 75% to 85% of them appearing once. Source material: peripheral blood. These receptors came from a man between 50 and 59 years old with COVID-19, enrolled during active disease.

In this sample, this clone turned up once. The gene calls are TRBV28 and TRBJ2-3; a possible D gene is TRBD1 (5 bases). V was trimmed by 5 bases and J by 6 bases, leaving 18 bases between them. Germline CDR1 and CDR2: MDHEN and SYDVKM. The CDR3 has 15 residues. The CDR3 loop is CASSPTDGHTDTQYF. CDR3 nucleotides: TGTGCCAGCAGTCCCACCGATGGACATACGGATACGCAGTATTTT. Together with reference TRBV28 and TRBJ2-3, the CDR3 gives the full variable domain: DVKVTQSSRYLVKRTGEKVFLECVQDMDHENMFWYRQDPGLGLRLIYFSYDVKMKEKGDIPEGYSVSREKKERFSLILESASTNQTSMYLCASSPTDGHTDTQYFGPGTRLTVL.

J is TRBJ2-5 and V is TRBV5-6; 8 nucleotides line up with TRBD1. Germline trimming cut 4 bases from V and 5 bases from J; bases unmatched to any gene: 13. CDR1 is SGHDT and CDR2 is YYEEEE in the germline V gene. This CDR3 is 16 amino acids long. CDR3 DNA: TGTGCCAGCAGCGACTTGAGCGACAGGGGAGGTGAGACCCAGTACTTC. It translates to CASSDLSDRGGETQYF.

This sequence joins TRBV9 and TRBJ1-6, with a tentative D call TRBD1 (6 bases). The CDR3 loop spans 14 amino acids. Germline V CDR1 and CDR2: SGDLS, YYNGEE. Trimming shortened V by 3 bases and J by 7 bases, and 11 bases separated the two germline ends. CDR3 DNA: TGTGCCAGCAGCGCGGACAGTCCCAATTCACCCCTCCACTTT. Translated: CASSADSPNSPLHF.

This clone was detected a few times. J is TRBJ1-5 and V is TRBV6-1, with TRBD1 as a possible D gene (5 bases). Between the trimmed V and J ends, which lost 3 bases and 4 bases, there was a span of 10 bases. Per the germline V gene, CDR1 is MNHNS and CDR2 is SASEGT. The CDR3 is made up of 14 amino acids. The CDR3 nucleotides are TGTGCCAGCAGTGAGGGGGGGGAGAATCAGCCCCAGCATTTT. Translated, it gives CASSEGGENQPQHF.

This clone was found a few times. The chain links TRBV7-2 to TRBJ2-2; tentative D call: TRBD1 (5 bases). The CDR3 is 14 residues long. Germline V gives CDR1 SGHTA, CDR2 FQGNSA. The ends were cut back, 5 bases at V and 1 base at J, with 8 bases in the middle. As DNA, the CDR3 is TGTGCCAGCAGCCGCACAGGGAACACCGGGGAGCTGTTTTTT. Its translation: CASSRTGNTGELFF.

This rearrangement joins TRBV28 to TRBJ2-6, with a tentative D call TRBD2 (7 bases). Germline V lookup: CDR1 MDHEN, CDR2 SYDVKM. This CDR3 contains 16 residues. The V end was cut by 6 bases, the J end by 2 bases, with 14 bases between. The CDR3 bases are TGTGCCAGCAGCCCACCGGGGGGCACTGGGGCCAACGTCCTGACTTTC. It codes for CASSPPGGTGANVLTF.

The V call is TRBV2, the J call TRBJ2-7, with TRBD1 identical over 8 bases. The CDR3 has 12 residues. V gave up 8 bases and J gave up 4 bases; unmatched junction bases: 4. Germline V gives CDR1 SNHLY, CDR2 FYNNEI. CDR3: CASQGDRYEQYF. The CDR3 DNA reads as TGTGCCAGCCAGGGGGACAGGTACGAGCAGTACTTC.

The CDR3 protein is CASSLEWGGPQHF. CDR3 sequence (DNA): TGCGCCAGCAGCTTGGAATGGGGGGGGCCCCAGCATTTT. The chain uses TRBV5-1 and TRBJ1-5, with a possible D match to TRBD1 (5 bases). Looked up from germline, CDR1 is SGHRS and CDR2 is YFSETQ. V lost 0 bases and J lost 9, with 10 bases in between. The CDR3 is 13 residues long.

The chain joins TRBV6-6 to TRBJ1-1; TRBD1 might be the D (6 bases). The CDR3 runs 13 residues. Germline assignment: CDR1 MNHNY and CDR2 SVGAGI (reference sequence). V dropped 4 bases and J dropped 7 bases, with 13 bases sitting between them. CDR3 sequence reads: CASSWGQGSEAFF. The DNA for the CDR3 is TGTGCCAGCAGTTGGGGGCAGGGCAGTGAAGCTTTCTTT.

The CDR3 protein is CASSPAGASGYTDTQYF. The DNA of the CDR3 is TGTGCCAGCAGTCCGGCTGGGGCTAGCGGATACACAGATACGCAGTATTTT. J is TRBJ2-3 and V is TRBV5-8, with TRBD2 identical over 7 bases. The CDR3 totals 17 residues. Germline V gives CDR1 SGHTS, CDR2 YDEGEE. The junction had 14 bases not matched to a gene; V was cut back by 5 bases and J by 2 bases.

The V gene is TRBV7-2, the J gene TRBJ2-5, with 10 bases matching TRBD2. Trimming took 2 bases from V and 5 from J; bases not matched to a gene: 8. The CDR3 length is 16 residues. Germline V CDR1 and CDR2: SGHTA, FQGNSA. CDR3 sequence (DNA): TGTGCCAGCAGCTTATACCTAGCGGGAGTAAAGGAGACCCAGTACTTC. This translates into CASSLYLAGVKETQYF.

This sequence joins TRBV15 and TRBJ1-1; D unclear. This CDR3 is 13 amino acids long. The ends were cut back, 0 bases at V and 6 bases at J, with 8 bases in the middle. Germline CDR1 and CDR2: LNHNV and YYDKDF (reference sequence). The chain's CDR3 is CATSRETRAEAFF. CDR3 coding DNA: TGTGCCACCAGCAGAGAAACCCGGGCTGAAGCTTTCTTT.

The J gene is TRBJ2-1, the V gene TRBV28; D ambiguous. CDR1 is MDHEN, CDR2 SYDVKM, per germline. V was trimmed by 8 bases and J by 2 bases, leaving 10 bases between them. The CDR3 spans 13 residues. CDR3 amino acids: CASHESTYNEQFF. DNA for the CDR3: TGTGCCAGCCACGAGTCCACCTACAATGAGCAGTTCTTC.

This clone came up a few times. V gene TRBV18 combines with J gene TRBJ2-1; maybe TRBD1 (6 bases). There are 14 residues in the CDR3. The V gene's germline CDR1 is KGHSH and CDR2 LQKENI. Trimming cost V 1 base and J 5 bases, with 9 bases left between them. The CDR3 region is CASSPQQGHNEQFF. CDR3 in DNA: TGTGCCAGCTCACCACAACAGGGCCACAATGAGCAGTTCTTC.

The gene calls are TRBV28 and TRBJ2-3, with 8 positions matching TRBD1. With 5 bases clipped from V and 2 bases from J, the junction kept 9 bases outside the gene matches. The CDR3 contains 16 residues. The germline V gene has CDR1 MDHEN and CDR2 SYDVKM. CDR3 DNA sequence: TGTGCCAGCAGTCCCCGAACAGGGGGAGTCACAGATACGCAGTATTTT. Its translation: CASSPRTGGVTDTQYF.

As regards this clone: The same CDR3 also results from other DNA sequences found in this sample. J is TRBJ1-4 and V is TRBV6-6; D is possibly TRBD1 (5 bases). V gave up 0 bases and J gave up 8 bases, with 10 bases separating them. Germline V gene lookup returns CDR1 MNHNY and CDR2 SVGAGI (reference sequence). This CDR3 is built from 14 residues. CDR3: CASSYSGGGEKLFF. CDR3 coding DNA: TGTGCCAGCAGTTACTCGGGGGGAGGGGAAAAACTGTTTTTT.

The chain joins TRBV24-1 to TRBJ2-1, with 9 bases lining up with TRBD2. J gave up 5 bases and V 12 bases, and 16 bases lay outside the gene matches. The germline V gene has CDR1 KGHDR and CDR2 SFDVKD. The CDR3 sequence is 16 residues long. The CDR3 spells CAPRGGAGGLNNEQFF. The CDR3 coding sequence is TGTGCCCCCCGGGGGGGGGCGGGAGGGTTGAACAATGAGCAGTTCTTC.

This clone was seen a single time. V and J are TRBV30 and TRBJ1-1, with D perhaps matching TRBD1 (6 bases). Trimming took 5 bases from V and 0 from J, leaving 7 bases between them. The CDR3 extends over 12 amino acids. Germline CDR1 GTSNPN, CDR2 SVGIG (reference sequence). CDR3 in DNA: TGTGCCTGGGGACAGTTGAACACTGAAGCTTTCTTT. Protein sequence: CAWGQLNTEAFF. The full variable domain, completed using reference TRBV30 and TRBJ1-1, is SQTIHQWPATLVQPVGSPLSLECTVEGTSNPNLYWYRQAAGRGLQLLFYSVGIGQISSEVPQNLSASRPQDRQFILSSKKLLLSDSGFYLCAWGQLNTEAFFGQGTRLTVV.